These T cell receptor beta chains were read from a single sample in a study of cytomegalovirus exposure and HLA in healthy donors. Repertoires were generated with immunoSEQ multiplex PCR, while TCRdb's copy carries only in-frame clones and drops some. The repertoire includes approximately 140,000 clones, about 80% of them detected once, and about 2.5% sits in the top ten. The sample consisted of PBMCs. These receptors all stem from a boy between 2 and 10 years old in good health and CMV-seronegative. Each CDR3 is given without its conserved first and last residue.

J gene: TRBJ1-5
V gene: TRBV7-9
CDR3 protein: ASSLGTGDSISSNQPQH

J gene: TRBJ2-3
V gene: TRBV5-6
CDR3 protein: ASSLGGRSTDTQY

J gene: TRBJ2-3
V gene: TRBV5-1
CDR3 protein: ASSQGDSPSTDTQY

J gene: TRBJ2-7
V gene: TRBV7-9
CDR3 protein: ACGGVNVLY

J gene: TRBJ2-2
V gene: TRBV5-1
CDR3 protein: ASSSPGRANTGELF

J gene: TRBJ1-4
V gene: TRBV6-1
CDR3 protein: ASSEGQGNEKLF

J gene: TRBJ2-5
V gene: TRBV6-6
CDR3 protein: ASSYSRAQGETQY

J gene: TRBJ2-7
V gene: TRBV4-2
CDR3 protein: ASSQVDRAEEQY

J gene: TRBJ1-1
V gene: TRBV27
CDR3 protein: ASSPSGRYDRGRVWTEAF

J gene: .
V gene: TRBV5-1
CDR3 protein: ASAGEGDSYEQY

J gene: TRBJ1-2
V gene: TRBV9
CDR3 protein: ASSVATRGDRGPPNYGYT

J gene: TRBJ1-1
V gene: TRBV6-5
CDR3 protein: ASSKNTEAF

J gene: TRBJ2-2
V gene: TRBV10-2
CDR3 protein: ASTRGSSGELF

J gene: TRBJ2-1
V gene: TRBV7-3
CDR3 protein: ASSLPAGIEQF

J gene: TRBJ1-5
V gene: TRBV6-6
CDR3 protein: ASSHRGSNQPQH

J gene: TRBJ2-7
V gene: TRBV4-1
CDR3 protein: ASSQGTSGYEQY

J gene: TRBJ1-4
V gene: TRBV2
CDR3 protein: ASSTANEKLF

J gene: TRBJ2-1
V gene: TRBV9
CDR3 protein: ASSVKAGERNEQF

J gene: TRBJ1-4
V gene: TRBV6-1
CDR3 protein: ASSDRGPAYNEKLF

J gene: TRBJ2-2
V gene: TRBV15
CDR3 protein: ATSVDKVGELF

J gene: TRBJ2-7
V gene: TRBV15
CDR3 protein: ATSRGGRDEQY

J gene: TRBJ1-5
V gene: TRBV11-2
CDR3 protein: ASSLDGINQPQH